The clone carrying this T cell receptor (beta chain) was counted a few times. Authors' data handling: Reference gene primer amplification gave estimated nucleated cell counts. TCRdb keeps only in-frame clones here, not all; method: immunoSEQ multiplex PCR. D and trimming were read from the DNA, whereas the V and J calls and clone size are those reported in that table. The sample consists of some 130,000 clones, about 80% of them appearing once. This record comes from a study of blood T cell repertoires in COVID-19. Study details: Some COVID-19 samples were acute and others convalescent; all came from the United States, Italy and Spain. PBMCs, B-cell-depleted T cells, or T cells provided the cDNA or gDNA that made up the material.

Source material: peripheral blood. The receptor's source is a human donor in a cohort sampled during active COVID-19.

The CDR3 spells CAWSRAGGNTIYF. CDR3 nucleotide sequence: TGTGCCTGGAGCAGGGCGGGAGGAAACACCATATATTTT. V is TRBV30 and J is TRBJ1-3, with D maybe TRBD1 (5 bases). Trimming shortened V by 3 bases and J by 4 bases, and 10 bases separated the two germline ends. Germline lookup yields CDR1 GTSNPN and CDR2 SVGIG (reference sequence). This CDR3 contains 13 residues.